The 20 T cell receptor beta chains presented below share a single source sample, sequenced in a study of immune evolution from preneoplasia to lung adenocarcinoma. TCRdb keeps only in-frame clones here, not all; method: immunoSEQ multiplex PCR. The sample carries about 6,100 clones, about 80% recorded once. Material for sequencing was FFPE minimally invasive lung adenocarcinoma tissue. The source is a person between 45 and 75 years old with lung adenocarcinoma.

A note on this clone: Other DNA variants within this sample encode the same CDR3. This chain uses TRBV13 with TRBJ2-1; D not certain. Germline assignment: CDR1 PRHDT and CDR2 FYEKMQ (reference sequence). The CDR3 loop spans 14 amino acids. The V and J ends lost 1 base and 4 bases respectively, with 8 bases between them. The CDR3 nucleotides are TGTGCCAGCAGCTTAGCTGGTAGTTACAATGAGCAGTTCTTC. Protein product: CASSLAGSYNEQFF.

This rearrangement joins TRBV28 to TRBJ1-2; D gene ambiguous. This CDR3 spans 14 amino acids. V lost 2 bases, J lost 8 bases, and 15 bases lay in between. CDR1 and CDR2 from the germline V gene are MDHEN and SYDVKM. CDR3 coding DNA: TGTGCCAGCAGTTTACTGCGGCGAACGAACGGCTACACCTTC. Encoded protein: CASSLLRRTNGYTF.

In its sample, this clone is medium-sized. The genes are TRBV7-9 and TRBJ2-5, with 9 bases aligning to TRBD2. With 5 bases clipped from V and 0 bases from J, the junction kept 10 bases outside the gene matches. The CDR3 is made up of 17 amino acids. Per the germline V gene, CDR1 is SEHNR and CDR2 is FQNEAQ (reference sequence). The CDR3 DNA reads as TGTGCCAGCAGCCCGGTCGGGCGGGGGGGTGACCAAGAGACCCAGTACTTC. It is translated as CASSPVGRGGDQETQYF.

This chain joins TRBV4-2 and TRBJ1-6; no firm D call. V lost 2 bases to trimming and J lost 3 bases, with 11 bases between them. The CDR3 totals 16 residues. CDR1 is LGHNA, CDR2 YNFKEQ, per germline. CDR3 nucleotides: TGTGCCAGCAGCCAACAAGACACGGACTATAATTCACCCCTCCACTTT. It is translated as CASSQQDTDYNSPLHF.

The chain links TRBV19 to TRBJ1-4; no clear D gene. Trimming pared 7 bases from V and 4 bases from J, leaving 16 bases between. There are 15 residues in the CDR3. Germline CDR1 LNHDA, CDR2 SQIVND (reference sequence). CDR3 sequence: CASTTTYRGNEKLFF. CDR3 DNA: TGTGCCAGTACCACCACTTACCGGGGTAATGAAAAACTGTTTTTT. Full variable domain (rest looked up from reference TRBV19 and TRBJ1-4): DGGITQSPKYLFRKEGQNVTLSCEQNLNHDAMYWYRQDPGQGLRLIYYSQIVNDFQKGDIAEGYSVSREKKESFPLTVTSAQKNPTAFYLCASTTTYRGNEKLFFGSGTQLSVL.

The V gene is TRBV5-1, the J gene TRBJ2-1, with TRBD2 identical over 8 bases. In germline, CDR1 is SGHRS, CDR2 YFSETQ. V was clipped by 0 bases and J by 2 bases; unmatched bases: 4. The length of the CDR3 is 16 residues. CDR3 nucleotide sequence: TGCGCCAGCAGCTTGGACGGGGGGGCCCCCTACAATGAGCAGTTCTTC. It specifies CASSLDGGAPYNEQFF.

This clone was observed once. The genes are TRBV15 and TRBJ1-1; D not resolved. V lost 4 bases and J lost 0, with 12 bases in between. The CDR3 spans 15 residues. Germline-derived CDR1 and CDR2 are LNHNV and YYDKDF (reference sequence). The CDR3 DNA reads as TGTGCCACCAGCATTGCGGACGGATTGAACACTGAAGCTTTCTTT. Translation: CATSIADGLNTEAFF.

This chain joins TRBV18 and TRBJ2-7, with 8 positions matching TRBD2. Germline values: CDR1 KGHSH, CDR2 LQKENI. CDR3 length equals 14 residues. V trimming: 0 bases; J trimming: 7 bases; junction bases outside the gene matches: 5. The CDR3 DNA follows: TGTGCCAGCTCACCACCTAGCGGGACTGGAGAGCAGTACTTC. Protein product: CASSPPSGTGEQYF. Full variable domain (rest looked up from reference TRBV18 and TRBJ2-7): NAGVMQNPRHLVRRRGQEARLRCSPMKGHSHVYWYRQLPEEGLKFMVYLQKENIIDESGMPKERFSAEFPKEGPSILRIQQVVRGDSAAYFCASSPPSGTGEQYFGPGTRLTVT.

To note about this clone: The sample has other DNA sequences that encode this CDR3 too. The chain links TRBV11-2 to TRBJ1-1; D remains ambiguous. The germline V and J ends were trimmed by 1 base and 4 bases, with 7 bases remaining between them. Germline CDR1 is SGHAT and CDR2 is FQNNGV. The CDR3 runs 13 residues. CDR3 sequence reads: CASSLGAGTEAFF. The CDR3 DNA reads TGTGCCAGCAGCTTAGGGGCAGGCACTGAAGCTTTCTTT.

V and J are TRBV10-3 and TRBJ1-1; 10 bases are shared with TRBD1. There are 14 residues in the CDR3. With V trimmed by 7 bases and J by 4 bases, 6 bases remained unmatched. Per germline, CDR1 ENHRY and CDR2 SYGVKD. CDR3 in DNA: TGTGCCATCAATAGGGACAGGGGAGGCACTGAAGCTTTCTTT. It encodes CAINRDRGGTEAFF.

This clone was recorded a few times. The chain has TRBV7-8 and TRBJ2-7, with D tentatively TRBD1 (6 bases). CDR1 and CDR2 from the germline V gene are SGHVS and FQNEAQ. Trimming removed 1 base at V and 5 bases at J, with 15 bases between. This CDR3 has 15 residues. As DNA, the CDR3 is TGTGCCAGCAGCTTAGTTGGGGCCCACAGGGACGAGCAGTACTTC. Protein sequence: CASSLVGAHRDEQYF.

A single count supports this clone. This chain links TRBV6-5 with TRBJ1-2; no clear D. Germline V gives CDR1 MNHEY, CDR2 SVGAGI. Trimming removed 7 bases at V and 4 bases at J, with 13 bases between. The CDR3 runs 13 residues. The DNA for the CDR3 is TGTGCCAGCAAGATTTCAGGCCTCTATGGCTACACCTTC. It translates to CASKISGLYGYTF.

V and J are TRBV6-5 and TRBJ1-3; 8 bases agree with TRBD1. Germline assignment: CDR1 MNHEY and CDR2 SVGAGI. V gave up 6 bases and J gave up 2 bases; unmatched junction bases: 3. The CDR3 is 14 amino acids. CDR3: CASRQGVTGNTIYF. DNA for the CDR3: TGTGCCAGCAGACAGGGGGTTACTGGAAACACCATATATTTT.

The CDR3 spells CASSWTSTDTQYF. The CDR3 DNA reads TGTGCCAGCAGCTGGACTAGCACAGATACGCAGTATTTT. V gene TRBV5-4 combines with J gene TRBJ2-3; TRBD2 is a possible D gene (5 bases). The V end lost 3 bases, the J end lost 0 bases, and 5 bases lay between the germline ends. Germline CDR1 is SGHNT and CDR2 is YYREEE (reference sequence). The CDR3 length is 13 residues.

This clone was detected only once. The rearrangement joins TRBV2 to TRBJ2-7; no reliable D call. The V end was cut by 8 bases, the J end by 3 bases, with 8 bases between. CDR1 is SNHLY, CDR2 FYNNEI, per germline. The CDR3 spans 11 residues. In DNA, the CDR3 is TGTGCCAGCTTGGATTTCTACGAGCAGTACTTC. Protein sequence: CASLDFYEQYF.

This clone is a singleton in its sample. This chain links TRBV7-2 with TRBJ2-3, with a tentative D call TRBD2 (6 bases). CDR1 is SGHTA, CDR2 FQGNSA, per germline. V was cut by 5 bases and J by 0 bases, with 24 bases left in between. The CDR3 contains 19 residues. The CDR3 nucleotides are TGTGCCAGCAGCCCCGGACTAACCGTTCTCCTAGCTAGCACAGATACGCAGTATTTT. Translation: CASSPGLTVLLASTDTQYF. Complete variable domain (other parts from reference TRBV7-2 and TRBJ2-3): GAGVSQSPSNKVTEKGKDVELRCDPISGHTALYWYRQSLGQGLEFLIYFQGNSAPDKSGLPSDRFSAERTGGSVSTLTIQRTQQEDSAVYLCASSPGLTVLLASTDTQYFGPGTRLTVL.

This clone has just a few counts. The CDR3 region has the DNA TGCGCCAGCAGCCAAGGGGGGCGGGGTTTACAAGAGACCCAGTACTTC. As protein: CASSQGGRGLQETQYF. V is TRBV4-1 and J is TRBJ2-5; D could derive from TRBD1 or TRBD2 (6 bases each). The germline gives CDR1 MGHRA, CDR2 YSYEKL. The CDR3 sequence is 16 residues long. Trimming took 1 base from V and 2 from J, leaving 14 bases between them.

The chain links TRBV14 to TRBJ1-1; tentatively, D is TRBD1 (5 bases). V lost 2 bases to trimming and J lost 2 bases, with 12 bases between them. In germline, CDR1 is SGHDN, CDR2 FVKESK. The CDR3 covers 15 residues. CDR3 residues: CASSQNWGGNTEAFF. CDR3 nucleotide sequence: TGTGCCAGCAGCCAAAATTGGGGCGGCAACACTGAAGCTTTCTTT.

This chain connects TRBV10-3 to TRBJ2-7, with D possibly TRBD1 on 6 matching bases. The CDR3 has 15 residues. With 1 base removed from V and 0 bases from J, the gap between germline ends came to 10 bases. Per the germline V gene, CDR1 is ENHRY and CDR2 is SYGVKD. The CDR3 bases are TGTGCCATCAGTGAGTTCCAGGGGCCCTCCTACGAGCAGTACTTC. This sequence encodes CAISEFQGPSYEQYF.

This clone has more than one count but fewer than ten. The CDR3 nucleotides read TGTGCCAGCAGCCCCTCACAGGGGGCCACGACAACTAATGAAAAACTGTTTTTT. Amino acids: CASSPSQGATTTNEKLFF. This chain connects TRBV7-9 to TRBJ1-4, with 9 bases fitting TRBD1. V lost 5 bases and J lost 0; bases outside the gene matches: 10. CDR3 size: 18 residues. Germline V gene sequence: CDR1 SEHNR, CDR2 FQNEAQ (reference sequence).